The 15 T cell receptor beta chains given below trace back to one sample, sequenced in a study of blood T cell repertoires in COVID-19. The method was immunoSEQ multiplex PCR; TCRdb's version includes in-frame clones alone and lacks a portion of them. The sample records approximately 30,000 clones, 90% being singletons. Sequencing was performed on peripheral blood. These receptors all stem from a man between 65 and 79 years old with active or convalescent COVID-19.

The chain is built from TRBV18 and TRBJ1-1; TRBD1 agrees at 9 bases. Trimming removed 4 bases from V and 5 bases from J; junction bases left unmatched: 8. CDR1 and CDR2 (germline): KGHSH, LQKENI. This CDR3 contains 15 residues. The CDR3 DNA is TGTGCCAGCTCACAACAGGGGGCGCAAGGGACTGAAGCTTTCTTT. It codes for CASSQQGAQGTEAFF. The full variable domain, rest sourced from reference TRBV18 and TRBJ1-1, is NAGVMQNPRHLVRRRGQEARLRCSPMKGHSHVYWYRQLPEEGLKFMVYLQKENIIDESGMPKERFSAEFPKEGPSILRIQQVVRGDSAAYFCASSQQGAQGTEAFFGQGTRLTVV.

This clone showed up just a few times. The chain recombines TRBV27 with TRBJ1-2; a weak D match, TRBD1 (5 bases). The CDR3 spans 17 residues. V lost 3 bases and J 2 bases, leaving 19 bases between the germline ends. Germline CDR1 and CDR2: MNHEY and SMNVEV (reference sequence). CDR3 nucleotides: TGTGCCAGCAGTTTTGGAGGAGGGGCTGCCTCCAACTATGGCTACACCTTC. Translation gives CASSFGGGAASNYGYTF.

The J gene is TRBJ1-4, the V gene TRBV6-2 or TRBV6-3; 9 bases are a match to TRBD1. There are 16 residues in the CDR3. Germline trimming cut 4 bases from V and 4 bases from J; bases unmatched to any gene: 7. CDR1 is MNHEY, CDR2 SVGEGT, per germline. The CDR3 region has the DNA TGTGCCAGCAGTTCCTCCGAGGACAGGGGTAATGAAAAACTGTTTTTT. It translates to CASSSSEDRGNEKLFF.

This chain uses TRBV5-1 with TRBJ1-1, with D hard to call. Trimming pared 4 bases from V and 3 bases from J, leaving 7 bases between. The germline V gene encodes CDR1 SGHRS and CDR2 YFSETQ. The CDR3 spans 12 residues. CDR3 in amino acids: CASSHGDTEAFF. CDR3 sequence (DNA): TGCGCCAGCAGCCATGGAGACACTGAAGCTTTCTTT.

The chain uses TRBV5-1 and TRBJ2-7; TRBD2 aligns across 7 bases. Germline V lookup: CDR1 SGHRS, CDR2 YFSETQ. This CDR3 contains 17 residues. J gave up 0 bases and V 0 bases, and 9 bases lay outside the gene matches. Here the CDR3 DNA reads TGCGCCAGCAGCTTGGCCCCCGGGGGGAGGGTCTCCTACGAGCAGTACTTC. This sequence encodes CASSLAPGGRVSYEQYF.

The chain has TRBV7-2 and TRBJ2-1, with 8 positions matching TRBD2. The germline gives CDR1 SGHTA, CDR2 FQGNSA. This CDR3 has 19 residues. V lost 2 bases and J lost 0; bases outside the gene matches: 12. The CDR3 is CASSLSFGLAQSSYNEQFF. The CDR3 nucleotides read TGTGCCAGCAGCTTATCCTTCGGACTAGCCCAGTCCTCCTACAATGAGCAGTTCTTC.

The rearrangement uses TRBV19 and TRBJ2-6; TRBD1 aligns across 9 bases. Germline V CDR1 and CDR2: LNHDA, SQIVND (reference sequence). The CDR3 is made up of 16 amino acids. Trimming at V came to 4 bases and at J to 2 bases, leaving 3 bases not matched to a gene. CDR3 protein: CASSKTGGTGANVLTF. As DNA, the CDR3 is TGTGCCAGTAGTAAGACAGGGGGAACTGGGGCCAACGTCCTGACTTTC.

V usage is TRBV3-1 (or the pseudogene TRBV3-2) and J usage is TRBJ1-1, with 7 bases lining up with TRBD1. Germline loops: CDR1 LGHDT, CDR2 YNNKEL (reference sequence). The CDR3 has 15 residues. J was trimmed by 4 bases and V by 1 base; bases with no gene match: 6. The CDR3 loop reads CASSQGDSCGTEAFF. In nucleotides, the CDR3 is TGTGCCAGCAGCCAAGGGGACAGCTGCGGCACTGAAGCTTTCTTT.

The chain has TRBV9 and TRBJ1-1; D may be TRBD1 (5 bases). Looked up from germline, CDR1 is SGDLS and CDR2 is YYNGEE. V was trimmed by 0 bases and J by 8 bases, leaving 11 bases between them. The CDR3 contains 13 residues. DNA of the CDR3: TGTGCCAGCAGCGTAGATATGGAGGGGGAAGCTTTCTTT. Translation: CASSVDMEGEAFF. Filled out from reference TRBV9 and TRBJ1-1, the complete variable domain reads DSGVTQTPKHLITATGQRVTLRCSPRSGDLSVYWYQQSLDQGLQFLIQYYNGEERAKGNILERFSAQQFPDLHSELNLSSLELGDSALYFCASSVDMEGEAFFGQGTRLTVV.

This CDR3 reads CSVVRLVRGQGADTQYF. CDR3 DNA: TGCAGCGTTGTGAGGCTGGTGAGGGGACAGGGGGCAGATACGCAGTATTTT. This chain links TRBV29-1 with TRBJ2-3; the match to TRBD1 covers 11 bases. This CDR3 region has 17 residues. The junction had 13 bases not matched to a gene; V was cut back by 4 bases and J by 4 bases. CDR1 and CDR2 (germline): SQVTM, ANQGSEA.

The J gene is TRBJ2-1, the V gene TRBV5-1; D remains unclear. V lost 3 bases to trimming and J lost 6 bases, with 7 bases between them. CDR3 length: 12 amino acids. CDR1 and CDR2 from the germline V gene are SGHRS and YFSETQ. CDR3 DNA: TGCGCCAGCAGCTCCTCCCTCAATGAGCAGTTCTTC. Amino acid sequence: CASSSSLNEQFF.

The rearrangement uses TRBV21-1 and TRBJ2-7; TRBD1, as called in the table, went unchecked against the DNA. TRBV21-1 is shown as a pseudogene. The length of the CDR3 is 15 residues. The CDR3 protein is CASSNRQGVSYEQYF. CDR3 coding DNA: TGTGCCAGCAGCAACCGACAGGGGGTTTCCTACGAGCAGTACTTC.

The gene calls are TRBV5-1 and TRBJ2-3, with D maybe TRBD2 (5 bases). The V end lost 1 base, the J end lost 6 bases, and 15 bases lay between the germline ends. Germline V CDR1 and CDR2: SGHRS, YFSETQ. The CDR3 loop spans 15 amino acids. The CDR3 coding sequence is TGCGCCAGCAGCTTGTTCGGGGTTATGCTGGATACGCAGTATTTT. This translates into CASSLFGVMLDTQYF.

This rearrangement joins TRBV7-3 to TRBJ2-1, with 13 bases fitting TRBD2. V dropped 3 bases and J dropped 6; count of bases not matched to a gene: 2. This CDR3 contains 15 residues. The germline V gene encodes CDR1 SGHTA and CDR2 FQGTGA. In nucleotides, the CDR3 is TGTGCCAGCAGCTTCACTAGCGGGGGGGCCAATGAGCAGTTCTTC. Translating it yields CASSFTSGGANEQFF. The full variable domain, in which reference TRBV7-3 and TRBJ2-1 provide the parts outside the CDR3, is GAGVSQTPSNKVTEKGKYVELRCDPISGHTALYWYRQSLGQGPEFLIYFQGTGAADDSGLPNDRFFAVRPEGSVSTLKIQRTERGDSAVYLCASSFTSGGANEQFFGPGTRLTVL.

The chain joins TRBV19 to TRBJ1-5, with D perhaps TRBD1 (5 bases). Germline values: CDR1 LNHDA, CDR2 SQIVND (reference sequence). Trimming removed 7 bases at V and 6 bases at J, with 22 bases between. The CDR3 is 16 amino acids. The CDR3 DNA is TGTGCCAGTACCCCCGGGAGGAGGGGTAGGAGTCAGCCCCAGCATTTT. Protein sequence: CASTPGRRGRSQPQHF.